This TCR beta chain was recorded in a study of graft-versus-host responses after intestinal transplantation. Findings and caveats of the study: Early post-transplant HvG declines tracked with peak circulating GvH clone levels.

Germline CDR1 and CDR2: KGHSH and LQKENI. The CDR3 has 11 residues. Between the trimmed V and J ends, which lost 6 bases and 7 bases, there was a span of 10 bases. The repertoire was sequenced with immunoSEQ multiplex PCR; TCRdb's copy has only in-frame clones and lacks some. Of around 120,000 clones listed, less than 95% are singletons. In the case of this clone: Its antigen is not identified.

The J gene is TRBJ2-7, the V gene TRBV18; the D is unclear. This sequence was found in a human donor who received an intestinal transplant. The starting material was unstimulated CD4+ T cells sorted from spleen or lymph node cells, obtained before intestinal transplant. This CDR3 is CASSTLGEQYF. The CDR3 bases are TGTGCCAGCTCCACCCTCGGGGAGCAGTACTTC.